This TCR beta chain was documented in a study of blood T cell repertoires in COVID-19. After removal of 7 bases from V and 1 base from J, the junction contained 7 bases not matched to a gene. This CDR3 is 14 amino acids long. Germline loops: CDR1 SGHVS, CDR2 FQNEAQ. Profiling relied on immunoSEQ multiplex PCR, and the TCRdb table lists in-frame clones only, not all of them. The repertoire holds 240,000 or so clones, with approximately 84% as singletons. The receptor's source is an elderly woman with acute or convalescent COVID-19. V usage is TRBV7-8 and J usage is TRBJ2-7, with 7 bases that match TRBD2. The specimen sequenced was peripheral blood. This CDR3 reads CASTATSNSYEQYF. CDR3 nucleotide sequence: TGTGCCAGCACCGCGACTAGCAATTCCTACGAGCAGTACTTC.